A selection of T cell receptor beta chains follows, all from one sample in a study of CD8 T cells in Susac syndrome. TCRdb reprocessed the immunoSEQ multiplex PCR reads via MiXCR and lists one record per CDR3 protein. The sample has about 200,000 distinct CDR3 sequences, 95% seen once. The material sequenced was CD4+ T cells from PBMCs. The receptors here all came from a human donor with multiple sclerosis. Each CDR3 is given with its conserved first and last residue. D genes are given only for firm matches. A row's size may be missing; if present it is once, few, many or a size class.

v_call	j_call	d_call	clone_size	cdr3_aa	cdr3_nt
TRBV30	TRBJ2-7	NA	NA	CAWSSGAHYEQYF	TGTGCCTGGAGTTCAGGGGCCCACTACGAGCAGTACTTC
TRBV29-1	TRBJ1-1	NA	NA	CSVEDKGSMNTEAFF	TGCAGCGTTGAAGATAAGGGGAGCATGAACACTGAAGCTTTCTTT
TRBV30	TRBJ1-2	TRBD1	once	CAWSRQGIYYGYTF	TGTGCCTGGAGCAGACAGGGAATCTACTATGGCTACACCTTC
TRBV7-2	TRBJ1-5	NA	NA	CASSRHREQPQHF	TGTGCCAGCAGCAGACACAGGGAACAGCCCCAGCATTTT
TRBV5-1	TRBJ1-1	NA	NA	CASRGQLNTEAFF	TGCGCCAGCCGAGGACAGCTGAACACTGAAGCTTTCTTT
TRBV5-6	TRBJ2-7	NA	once	CASSLGQGNYEQYF	TGTGCCAGCAGCTTAGGGCAGGGGAACTACGAGCAGTACTTC
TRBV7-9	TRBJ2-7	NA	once	CASSLDGGEQYF	TGTGCCAGCAGCTTAGACGGCGGCGAGCAGTACTTC
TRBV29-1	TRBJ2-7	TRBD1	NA	CSAASAAGGDEQYF	TGCAGCGCCGCCTCCGCGGCAGGGGGAGACGAGCAGTACTTC
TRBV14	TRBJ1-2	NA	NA	CASSQGYIDGYTF	TGTGCCAGCAGCCAAGGGTACATCGATGGCTACACCTTC
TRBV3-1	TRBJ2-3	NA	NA	CASSPMSVQTDTQYF	TGTGCCAGCAGCCCTATGTCAGTACAGACAGATACGCAGTATTTT
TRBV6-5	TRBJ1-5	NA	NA	CASSSTDDQPQHF	TGTGCCAGCAGTTCAACCGACGATCAGCCCCAGCATTTT
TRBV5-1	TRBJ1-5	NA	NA	CASSLAGPQPQHF	TGCGCCAGCAGCTTGGCCGGGCCGCAGCCCCAGCATTTT
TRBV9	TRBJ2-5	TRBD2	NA	CASSGDRAGGETQYF	TGTGCCAGCAGCGGGGATCGAGCGGGGGGAGAGACCCAGTACTTC
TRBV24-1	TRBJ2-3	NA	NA	CATSARGAPDTQYF	TGTGCCACCAGTGCCCGGGGGGCGCCGGATACGCAGTATTTT
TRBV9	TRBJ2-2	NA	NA	CASSDRSNTGELFF	TGTGCCAGCAGTGACCGTTCGAACACCGGGGAGCTGTTTTTT
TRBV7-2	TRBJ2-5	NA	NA	CASSFPTGQETQYF	TGTGCCAGCAGCTTCCCGACAGGACAAGAGACCCAGTACTTC
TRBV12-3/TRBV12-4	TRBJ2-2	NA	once	CASSNPAGTGELFF	TGTGCCAGCAGTAACCCCGCCGGCACCGGGGAGCTGTTTTTT
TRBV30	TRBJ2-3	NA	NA	CAWRRLGLKRDTQYF	TGTGCCTGGAGAAGACTAGGTCTTAAGAGAGATACGCAGTATTTT
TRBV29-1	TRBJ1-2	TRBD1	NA	CSVEGYRGRKDGYTF	TGCAGCGTTGAAGGGTACAGGGGGCGCAAGGATGGCTACACCTTC
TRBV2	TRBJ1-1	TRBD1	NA	CASSEQGAADTEAFF	TGTGCCAGCAGTGAACAGGGGGCTGCGGACACTGAAGCTTTCTTT
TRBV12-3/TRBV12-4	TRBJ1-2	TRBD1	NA	CASRAGTAYGYTF	TGTGCCAGCAGAGCCGGGACAGCCTATGGCTACACCTTC
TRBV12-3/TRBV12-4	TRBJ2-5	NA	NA	CASRARIGQTQYF	TGTGCCAGCAGGGCGCGTATAGGGCAGACCCAGTACTTC
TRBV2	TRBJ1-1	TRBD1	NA	CASSEAGTVNTEAFF	TGTGCCAGCAGTGAAGCCGGGACAGTGAACACTGAAGCTTTCTTT
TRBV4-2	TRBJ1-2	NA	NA	CASSQGPNYYGYTF	TGTGCCAGCAGCCAAGGTCCCAACTACTATGGCTACACCTTC
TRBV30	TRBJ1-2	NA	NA	CAWSVTVANYGYAF	TGTGCCTGGAGTGTTACGGTAGCTAACTATGGCTACGCCTTC
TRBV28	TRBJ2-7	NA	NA	CASVTTGRSYEQYF	TGTGCCAGCGTAACCACCGGACGGTCCTACGAGCAGTACTTC
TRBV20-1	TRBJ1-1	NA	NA	CSARRPTGSNTEAFF	TGCAGTGCTAGGAGACCTACAGGGTCGAACACTGAAGCTTTCTTT
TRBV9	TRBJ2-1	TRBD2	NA	CASSVGAGRAYNEQFF	TGTGCCAGCAGCGTAGGGGCAGGGAGGGCCTACAATGAGCAGTTCTTC
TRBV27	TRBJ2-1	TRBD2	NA	CASSLSSAGAYNEQFF	TGTGCCAGCAGTTTATCGTCAGCGGGAGCCTACAATGAGCAGTTCTTC
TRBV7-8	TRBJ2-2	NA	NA	CASRNGSSNTGELFF	TGTGCCAGCAGGAACGGTTCCTCGAACACCGGGGAGCTGTTTTTT
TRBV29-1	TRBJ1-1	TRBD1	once	CSVESGGYTEAFF	TGCAGCGTTGAGTCAGGGGGCTATACTGAAGCTTTCTTT
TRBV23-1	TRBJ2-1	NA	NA	CASRVRDNEQFF	TGCGCCAGCAGGGTACGTGACAATGAGCAGTTCTTC
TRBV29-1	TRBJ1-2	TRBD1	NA	CSRRQGQYYGYTF	TGCAGCCGCCGACAGGGGCAGTACTATGGCTACACCTTC
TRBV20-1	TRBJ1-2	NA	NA	CSASQSGLDGYTF	TGCAGTGCTAGTCAGTCAGGGTTGGATGGCTACACCTTC
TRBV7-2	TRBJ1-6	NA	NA	CASSERGLNSPLHF	TGTGCCAGCAGCGAACGGGGTTTAAATTCACCCCTCCACTTT
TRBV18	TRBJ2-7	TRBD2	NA	CASSPRSGGDEQYF	TGTGCCAGCTCACCACGATCGGGGGGGGACGAGCAGTACTTC
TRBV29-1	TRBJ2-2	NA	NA	CSVEPPGWGELFF	TGCAGCGTTGAACCCCCAGGGTGGGGGGAGCTGTTTTTT
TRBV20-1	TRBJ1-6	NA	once	CSAITGGDSPLHF	TGCAGTGCTATTACCGGGGGCGATTCACCCCTCCACTTT
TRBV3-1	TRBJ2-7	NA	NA	CASSQDKGNEQYF	TGTGCCAGCAGCCAAGACAAGGGGAACGAGCAGTACTTC
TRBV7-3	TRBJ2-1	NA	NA	CASSLTSSHEQFF	TGTGCCAGCAGCTTAACCAGCTCTCATGAGCAGTTCTTC
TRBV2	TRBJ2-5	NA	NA	CASTLLGPGGETQYF	TGTGCCAGCACGCTGCTGGGCCCCGGGGGCGAGACCCAGTACTTC
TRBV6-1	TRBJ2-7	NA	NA	CASRGGYLYEQYF	TGTGCCAGCAGAGGAGGCTACCTCTACGAGCAGTACTTC
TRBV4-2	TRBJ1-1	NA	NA	CASSQDRVTGAFF	TGTGCCAGCAGCCAAGATCGGGTAACCGGAGCTTTCTTT
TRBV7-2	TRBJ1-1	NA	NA	CASSLKSENTEAFF	TGTGCCAGCAGCTTGAAGTCAGAGAACACTGAAGCTTTCTTT
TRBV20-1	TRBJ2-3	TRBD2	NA	CSARVASGGPLQYF	TGCAGTGCTAGAGTCGCTAGCGGGGGGCCGTTGCAGTATTTT
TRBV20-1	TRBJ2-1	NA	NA	CSAPSTSSYNEQFF	TGCAGTGCCCCGAGCACGAGCTCCTACAATGAGCAGTTCTTC
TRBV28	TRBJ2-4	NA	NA	CASSFGAYGIQYF	TGTGCCAGCAGTTTCGGGGCGTACGGCATTCAGTACTTC
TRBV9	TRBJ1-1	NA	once	CASSVRGGVNTEAFF	TGTGCCAGCAGCGTCCGAGGTGGAGTAAACACTGAAGCTTTCTTT
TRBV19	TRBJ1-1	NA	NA	CASKKDGVMNTEAFF	TGTGCCAGTAAAAAGGACGGAGTAATGAACACTGAAGCTTTCTTT
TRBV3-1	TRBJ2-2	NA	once	CASSQGGERLFF	TGTGCCAGCAGCCAAGGTGGGGAAAGGCTGTTTTTT
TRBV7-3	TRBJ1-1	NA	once	CASSPDVAFASEAFF	TGTGCCAGCAGTCCGGACGTCGCCTTCGCCTCTGAAGCTTTCTTT
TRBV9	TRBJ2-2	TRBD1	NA	CASSVEPTGAGELFF	TGTGCCAGCAGCGTAGAACCTACAGGGGCCGGGGAGCTGTTTTTT
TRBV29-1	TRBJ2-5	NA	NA	CSGKGGQETQYF	TGCAGCGGGAAAGGGGGGCAAGAGACCCAGTACTTC
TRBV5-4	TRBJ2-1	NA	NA	CASRPPGGNEQFF	TGTGCCAGCAGGCCGCCGGGTGGCAATGAGCAGTTCTTC
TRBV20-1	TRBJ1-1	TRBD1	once	CSAKVRQGAEAFF	TGCAGTGCCAAAGTAAGACAGGGCGCTGAAGCTTTCTTT
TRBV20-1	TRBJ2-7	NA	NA	CSARDPRGPIYEQYF	TGCAGTGCTAGAGATCCCCGGGGACCGATCTACGAGCAGTACTTC